The clone carrying this T cell receptor beta chain was recorded many times. This record comes from a study of T cells of healthy individuals. The CDR3 has 16 residues. Germline V CDR1 and CDR2: SGDLS, YYNGEE. The germline V and J ends were trimmed by 1 base and 2 bases, with 13 bases remaining between them. MiXCR, applied by TCRdb to the 5' RACE reads, yields one record per CDR3 protein. The sample records approximately 52,000 distinct CDR3 sequences, over 12% being singletons. The sequence was collected from a human donor in good health. The chain has TRBV9 and TRBJ1-3, with no clear D. The CDR3 sequence is CASSVTIGGTGNTIYF. CDR3 nucleotide sequence: TGTGCCAGCAGCGTAACCATAGGAGGGACTGGAAACACCATATATTTT.